This TCR beta chain was captured by sequencing in a study of T cells in Graves' hyperthyroidism and ophthalmopathy. Across the study: Peripheral blood specimens were obtained at initial diagnosis, prior to any treatment.

In its sample, this clonotype was seen many times. From RNA transcripts, TCR beta CDR3 regions were amplified. First-round RT-PCR of the TCR CDR3 relied on the HTBI primer set. TCRdb processed the multiplex PCR reads anew with MiXCR; each CDR3 protein has one entry. The repertoire holds around 370,000 distinct CDR3 sequences, with around 20% as singletons. The CDR3 is 15 residues long. Germline V gene lookup returns CDR1 SGHTS and CDR2 YDEGEE. Trimming pared 1 base from V and 3 bases from J, leaving 14 bases between. The rearrangement links TRBV5-8 to TRBJ2-7; perhaps TRBD1 as D (5 bases). The receptor was isolated from a young man with Graves' ophthalmopathy. Sequencing input: blood. The CDR3 here is CASSLPAGQGYEQYF. The CDR3 DNA sequence: TGTGCCAGCAGCTTGCCGGCAGGGCAGGGCTACGAGCAGTACTTC.